This entry is about one T cell receptor beta chain. Its matching antigen is unknown. A read error may produce the germline difference seen at one junction end. The entry originates in a study of tumor-infiltrating lymphocytes in primary liver carcinoma. The wider study: Roughly 3.5 to 7.5 million productive TCRbeta reads came from each sample, comparable across tissue types.

Germline DNA was also extracted, while the blood RNA originated from unsorted whole blood. General study findings and limits: CD8+ and CD4+ repertoires went uncompared, the samples being bulk unsorted. The study found tumor-adjacent and tumor-blood pairs overlapped less than tumor region pairs.

This CDR3 spans 13 amino acids. The germline CDR1 and CDR2 sequences are SQVTM and ANQGSEA. Reverse transcription of roughly 0.5 ug total RNA with a constant-region primer produced TCR beta cDNA. Each TCR beta library was derived from three nested multiplex PCR rounds that employed slightly modified ARM-PCR. It was with TRBV1-TRBV30 forward primers and a C-beta reverse primer that the first two PCR rounds were run, at 10 cycles each. TCRdb re-called the multiplex PCR reads with MiXCR, one entry per CDR3 protein. The sample has approximately 210,000 distinct CDR3 sequences; almost 65% are singletons. Material for sequencing was peripheral blood. The source is a woman in her sixties or seventies with primary liver carcinoma and hepatitis B virus infection. V gene TRBV29-1 combines with J gene TRBJ1-1, with D perhaps matching TRBD1 (5 bases). CDR3 region: CNVYGTGGSEAFF. The CDR3 DNA is TGCAACGTTTACGGAACAGGAGGATCTGAAGCTTTCTTT.